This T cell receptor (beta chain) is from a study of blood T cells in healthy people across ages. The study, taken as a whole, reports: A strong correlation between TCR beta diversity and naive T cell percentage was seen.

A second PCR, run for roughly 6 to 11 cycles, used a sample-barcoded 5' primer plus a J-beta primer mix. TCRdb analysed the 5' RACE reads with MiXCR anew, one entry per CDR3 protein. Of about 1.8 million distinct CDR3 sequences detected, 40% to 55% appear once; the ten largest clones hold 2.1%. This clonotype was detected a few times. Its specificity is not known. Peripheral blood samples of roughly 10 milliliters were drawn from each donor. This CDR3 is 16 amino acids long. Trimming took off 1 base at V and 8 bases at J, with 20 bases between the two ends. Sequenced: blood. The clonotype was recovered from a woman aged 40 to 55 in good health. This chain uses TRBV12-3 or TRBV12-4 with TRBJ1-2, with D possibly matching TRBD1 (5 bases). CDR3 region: CASSLVTIGTPGGYTF. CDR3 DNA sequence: TGTGCCAGCAGTTTAGTCACCATTGGGACCCCAGGAGGCTACACCTTC.